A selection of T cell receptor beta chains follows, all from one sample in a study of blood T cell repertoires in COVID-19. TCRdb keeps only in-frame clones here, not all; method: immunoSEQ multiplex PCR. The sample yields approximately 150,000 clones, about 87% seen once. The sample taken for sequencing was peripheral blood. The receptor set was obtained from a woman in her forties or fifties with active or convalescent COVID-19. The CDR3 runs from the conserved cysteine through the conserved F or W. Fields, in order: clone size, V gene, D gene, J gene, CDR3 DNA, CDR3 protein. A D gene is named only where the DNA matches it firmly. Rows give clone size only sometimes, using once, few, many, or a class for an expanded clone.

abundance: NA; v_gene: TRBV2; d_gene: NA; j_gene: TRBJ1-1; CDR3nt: TGTGCCAGCAGTGGAGACAGGAACACTGAAGCTTTCTTT; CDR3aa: CASSGDRNTEAFF
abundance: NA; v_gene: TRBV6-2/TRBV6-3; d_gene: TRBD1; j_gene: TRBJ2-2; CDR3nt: TGTGCCAGCAGCCGGACAGGCGCGAACACCGGGGAGCTGTTTTTT; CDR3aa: CASSRTGANTGELFF
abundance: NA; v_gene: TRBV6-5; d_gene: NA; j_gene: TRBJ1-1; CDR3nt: TGTGCCAGCAGCTCAGGGGCGTACACTGAAGCTTTCTTT; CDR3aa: CASSSGAYTEAFF
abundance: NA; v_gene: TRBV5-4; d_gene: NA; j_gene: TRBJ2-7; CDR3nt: TGTGCCAGCAGCTTGGGGCAGGGGACGGACTACGAGCAGTACTTC; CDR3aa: CASSLGQGTDYEQYF
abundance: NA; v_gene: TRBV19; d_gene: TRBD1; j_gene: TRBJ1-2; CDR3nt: TGTGCCAGTAGTCTACGGACAGGGGGCGCGGGTAACTATGGCTACACCTTC; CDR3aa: CASSLRTGGAGNYGYTF
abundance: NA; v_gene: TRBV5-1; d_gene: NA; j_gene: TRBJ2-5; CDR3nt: TGCGCCAGCAGCTTGGCAGTAGGCGGGGTGGAGACCCAGTACTTC; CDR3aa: CASSLAVGGVETQYF
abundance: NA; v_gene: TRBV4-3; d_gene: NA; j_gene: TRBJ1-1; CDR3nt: TGCGCCAGCAGCCAAGATCGTGGCAGAAACACTGAAGCTTTCTTT; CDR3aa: CASSQDRGRNTEAFF
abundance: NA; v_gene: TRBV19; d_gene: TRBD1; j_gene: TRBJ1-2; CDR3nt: TGTGCCGCCCTTAGTCGACAGGGACCTAACTATGGCTACACCTTC; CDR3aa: CAALSRQGPNYGYTF
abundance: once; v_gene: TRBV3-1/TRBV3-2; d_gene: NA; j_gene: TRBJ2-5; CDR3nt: TGTGCCAGCAGATCGGGAGAGACCCAGTACTTC; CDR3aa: CASRSGETQYF
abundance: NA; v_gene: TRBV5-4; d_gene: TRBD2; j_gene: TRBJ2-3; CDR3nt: TGTGCCAGCAGCTTGTCCAAAGCGGTGACTAGCGGATGGGCAGATACGCAGTATTTT; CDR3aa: CASSLSKAVTSGWADTQYF
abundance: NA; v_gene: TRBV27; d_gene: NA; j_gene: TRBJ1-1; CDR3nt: TGTGCCAGCAGGACCGGGGGGATGGCTGAAGCTTTCTTT; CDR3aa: CASRTGGMAEAFF
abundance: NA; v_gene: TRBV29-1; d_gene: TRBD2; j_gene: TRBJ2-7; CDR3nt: TGCAGCGTTGCGCTAGCGGGAAGCGCCTACGAGCAGTACTTC; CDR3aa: CSVALAGSAYEQYF
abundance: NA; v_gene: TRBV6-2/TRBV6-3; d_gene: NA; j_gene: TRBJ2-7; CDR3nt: TGTGCCAGCAGTTACTCAGGCAGGTTCGAGCAGTACTTC; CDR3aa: CASSYSGRFEQYF
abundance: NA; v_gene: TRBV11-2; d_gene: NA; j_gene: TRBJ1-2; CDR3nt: TGTGCCAGCAGCGCACCAGGATTAGCTAACTATGGCTACACCTTC; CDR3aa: CASSAPGLANYGYTF
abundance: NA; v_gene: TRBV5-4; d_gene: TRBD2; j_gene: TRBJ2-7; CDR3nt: TGTGCCAGCAGCCCCTACCCAGAAACTAGCGGGAGCTACGAGCAGTACTTC; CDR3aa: CASSPYPETSGSYEQYF
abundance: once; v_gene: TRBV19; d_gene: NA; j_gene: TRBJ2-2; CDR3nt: TGTGCCAGTAGTATATGGGACAACTCCGCGAACACCGGGGAGCTGTTTTTT; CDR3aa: CASSIWDNSANTGELFF
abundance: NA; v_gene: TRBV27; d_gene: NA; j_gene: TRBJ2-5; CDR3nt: TGTGCCAGCAAGAGCGGGTTTGAGGGTTGGCAGGAGACCCAGTACTTC; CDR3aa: CASKSGFEGWQETQYF
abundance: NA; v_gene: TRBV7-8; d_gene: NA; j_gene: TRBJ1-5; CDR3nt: TGTGCCAGCAGCTTATTAGGGGAGCCCCAGCATTTT; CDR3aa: CASSLLGEPQHF
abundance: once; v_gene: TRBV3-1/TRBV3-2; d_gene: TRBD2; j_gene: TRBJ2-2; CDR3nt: TGTGCCAGCAGCACACTAGCGGGAGGTTTCACCGGGGAGCTGTTTTTT; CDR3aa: CASSTLAGGFTGELFF
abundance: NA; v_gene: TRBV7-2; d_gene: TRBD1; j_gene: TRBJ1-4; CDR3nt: TGTGCCAGCAGCTTAGAGGTCTGGACAGGGGGTGAAAAACTGTTTTTT; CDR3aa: CASSLEVWTGGEKLFF
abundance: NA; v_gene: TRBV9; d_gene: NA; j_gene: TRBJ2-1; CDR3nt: TGTGCCAGCAGTTCATATAGTGAGCAGTTCTTC; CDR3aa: CASSSYSEQFF
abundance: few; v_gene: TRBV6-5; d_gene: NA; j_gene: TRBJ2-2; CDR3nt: TGTGCCAGCAGTTACTCTGCGGGTACGAACACCGGGGAGCTGTTTTTT; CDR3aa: CASSYSAGTNTGELFF
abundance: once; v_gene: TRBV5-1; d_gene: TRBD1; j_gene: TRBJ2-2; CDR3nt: TGCGCCAGCAGCAAACCCGGGACAGGGGTCCCCGGGGAGCTGTTTTTT; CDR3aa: CASSKPGTGVPGELFF
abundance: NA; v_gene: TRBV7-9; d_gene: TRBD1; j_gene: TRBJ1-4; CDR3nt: TGTGCCAGCAGCGATACCGGGACAGGGGGTCGTGTAGGAAAACTGTTTTTT; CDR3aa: CASSDTGTGGRVGKLFF
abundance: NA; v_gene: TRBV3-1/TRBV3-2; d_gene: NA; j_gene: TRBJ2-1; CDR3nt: TGTGCCAGCAGCCAAGATTTTGTCGTCGGACTGAAATCGTTCTTC; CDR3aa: CASSQDFVVGLKSFF
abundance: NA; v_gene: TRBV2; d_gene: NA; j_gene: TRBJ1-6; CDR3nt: TGTGCCAGCAGTGACAGGGGCGATTCACCCCTCCACTTT; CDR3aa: CASSDRGDSPLHF
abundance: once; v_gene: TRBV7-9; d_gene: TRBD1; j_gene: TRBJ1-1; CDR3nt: TGTGCCAGCAGCTCCCCCCGGACAGGGCGGACTGAAGCTTTCTTT; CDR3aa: CASSSPRTGRTEAFF
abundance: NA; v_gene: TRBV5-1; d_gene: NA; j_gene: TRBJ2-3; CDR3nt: TGCGCCAGCAGCTTGGCCTTTAGGGCCCGGGGTCAAACAGATACGCAGTATTTT; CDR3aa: CASSLAFRARGQTDTQYF
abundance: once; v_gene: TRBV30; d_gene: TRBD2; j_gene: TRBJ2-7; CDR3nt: TGTGCCTGGCAACCTAGCGGGGGTCGAGGGGGGCAGTACTTC; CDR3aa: CAWQPSGGRGGQYF
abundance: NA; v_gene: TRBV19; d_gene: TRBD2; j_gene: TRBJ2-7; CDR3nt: TGTGCCAGTAGGAAGATAGCGGGGGGGCATGCGAACGAGCAGTACTTC; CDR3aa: CASRKIAGGHANEQYF
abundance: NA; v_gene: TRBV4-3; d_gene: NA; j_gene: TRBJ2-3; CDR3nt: TGCGCCAGCAGCCAAGATGCGCGCGGGAAAGATACGCAGTATTTT; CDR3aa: CASSQDARGKDTQYF
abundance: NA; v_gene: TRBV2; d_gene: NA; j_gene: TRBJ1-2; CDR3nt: TGTGCCAGCAGTGAGAGTTTAGGGGTTGGCTACACCTTC; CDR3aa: CASSESLGVGYTF
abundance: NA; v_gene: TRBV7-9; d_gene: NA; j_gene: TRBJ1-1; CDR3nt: TGTGCCAGCAGCTTATTTGGAGGGACTGAAGCTTTCTTT; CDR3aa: CASSLFGGTEAFF
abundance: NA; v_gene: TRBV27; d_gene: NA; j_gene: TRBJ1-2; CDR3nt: TGTGCCAGCAGCCCAGGGCAGCATCTTATATACACCTTC; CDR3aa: CASSPGQHLIYTF
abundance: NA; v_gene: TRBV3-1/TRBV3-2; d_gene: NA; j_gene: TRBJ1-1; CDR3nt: TGTGCCAGCAGCCAGGCGGGGGCGGGCACTGAAGCTTTCTTT; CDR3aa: CASSQAGAGTEAFF
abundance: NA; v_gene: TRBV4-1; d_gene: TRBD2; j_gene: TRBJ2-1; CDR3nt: TGCGCCAGCAGCCATTTAGCGGGGGAGCAGTTCTTC; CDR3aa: CASSHLAGEQFF
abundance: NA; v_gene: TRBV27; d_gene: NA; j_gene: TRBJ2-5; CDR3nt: TGTGCCAGCAGTTTAGTGGCCGCCCTCGCCCAAGAGACCCAGTACTTC; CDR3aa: CASSLVAALAQETQYF
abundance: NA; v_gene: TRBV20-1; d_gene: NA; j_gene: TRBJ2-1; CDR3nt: TGCAGTGGGTCGCGGGCGTATGAGCAGTTCTTC; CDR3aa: CSGSRAYEQFF